Listed below are T cell receptor beta chains from one sample, sequenced in a study of blood T cell repertoires in COVID-19. Sequenced by immunoSEQ multiplex PCR; TCRdb stores in-frame clones only, minus some. The repertoire consists of 95,000 to 150,000 clones, with 88% occurring once and the leading ten covering nearly 0.9%. The sample comprised peripheral blood. The source is a woman aged 45-65 years with active or convalescent COVID-19. CDR3s include the opening cysteine and the closing phenylalanine or tryptophan. Fields, in order: V gene, J gene, D gene, clone size, CDR3 DNA, CDR3 protein. A D gene is named only where the DNA matches it firmly. The listing skips clone size in some rows; elsewhere it reads once, few, many or a size class.

v_call: TRBV9; j_call: TRBJ2-3; d_call: TRBD1; clone_size: NA; cdr3_nt: TGTGCCAGCAGCGGACAGGGTTTCGATACGCAGTATTTT; cdr3_aa: CASSGQGFDTQYF
v_call: TRBV27; j_call: TRBJ1-5; d_call: TRBD1; clone_size: once; cdr3_nt: TGTGCCAGCAGTGAGCGACAGGGGAATCAGCCCCAGCATTTT; cdr3_aa: CASSERQGNQPQHF
v_call: TRBV6-5; j_call: TRBJ1-3; d_call: NA; clone_size: NA; cdr3_nt: TGTGCCAGCCTGACTCTGGCTGGAAACACCATATATTTT; cdr3_aa: CASLTLAGNTIYF
v_call: TRBV25-1; j_call: TRBJ2-1; d_call: TRBD2; clone_size: once; cdr3_nt: TGTGCCAGCAGTGAAAGCCTAGCGGGAGTTTTCGGTGAGCAGTTCTTC; cdr3_aa: CASSESLAGVFGEQFF
v_call: TRBV6-2/TRBV6-3; j_call: TRBJ2-3; d_call: TRBD2; clone_size: NA; cdr3_nt: TGTGCCAGCAGTTACCGTGGGACTATCACAGATACGCAGTATTTT; cdr3_aa: CASSYRGTITDTQYF
v_call: TRBV9; j_call: TRBJ2-5; d_call: TRBD1; clone_size: NA; cdr3_nt: TGTGCCAGCAGACCGGGGACAGGGGAGACCCAGTACTTC; cdr3_aa: CASRPGTGETQYF
v_call: TRBV25-1; j_call: TRBJ1-2; d_call: NA; clone_size: few; cdr3_nt: TGTGCCAGCAGTGAATCCTCAACATCCTATGGCTACACCTTC; cdr3_aa: CASSESSTSYGYTF
v_call: TRBV27; j_call: TRBJ1-5; d_call: NA; clone_size: once; cdr3_nt: TGTGCCAGCAGTTTCGGGGGAAGCAATCAGCCCCAGCATTTT; cdr3_aa: CASSFGGSNQPQHF
v_call: TRBV7-8; j_call: TRBJ1-4; d_call: NA; clone_size: NA; cdr3_nt: TGTGCCAGCGGTCCCCGGGAGTTTAATGAAAAACTGTTTTTT; cdr3_aa: CASGPREFNEKLFF
v_call: TRBV24-1; j_call: TRBJ2-2; d_call: TRBD1; clone_size: NA; cdr3_nt: TGTGCCACCAGTGTTGGGACAGGCCTCGACACCGGGGAGCTGTTTTTT; cdr3_aa: CATSVGTGLDTGELFF
v_call: TRBV18; j_call: TRBJ1-1; d_call: NA; clone_size: NA; cdr3_nt: TGTGCCAGCTTGTCACGCAGTTCGGGACACCTGAACACTGAAGCTTTCTTT; cdr3_aa: CASLSRSSGHLNTEAFF
v_call: TRBV3-1/TRBV3-2; j_call: TRBJ2-5; d_call: NA; clone_size: NA; cdr3_nt: TGTGCCAGCAGCCAACTAATGGGACAAACCCAGTACTTC; cdr3_aa: CASSQLMGQTQYF
v_call: TRBV25-1; j_call: TRBJ2-7; d_call: NA; clone_size: NA; cdr3_nt: TGTGCCAGCAAAGGGGTGACGGGTACCTCAAACTACGAGCAGTACTTC; cdr3_aa: CASKGVTGTSNYEQYF
v_call: TRBV6-2/TRBV6-3; j_call: TRBJ1-2; d_call: NA; clone_size: NA; cdr3_nt: TGTGCCAGCAGTTTGCAGGGGCGCCTTGGCTACACCTTC; cdr3_aa: CASSLQGRLGYTF
v_call: TRBV28; j_call: TRBJ2-7; d_call: NA; clone_size: NA; cdr3_nt: TGTGCCAGCAGTTTACACCCCCGGGGCTACGAGCAGTACTTC; cdr3_aa: CASSLHPRGYEQYF
v_call: TRBV2; j_call: TRBJ2-2; d_call: TRBD1; clone_size: NA; cdr3_nt: TGTGCCAGCACCTTCGGACAGGGTTCCAACACCGGGGAGCTGTTTTTT; cdr3_aa: CASTFGQGSNTGELFF
v_call: TRBV3-1/TRBV3-2; j_call: TRBJ2-7; d_call: NA; clone_size: NA; cdr3_nt: TGTGCCAGCAGCCAAGGAGAGGCCGAGCAGTACTTC; cdr3_aa: CASSQGEAEQYF